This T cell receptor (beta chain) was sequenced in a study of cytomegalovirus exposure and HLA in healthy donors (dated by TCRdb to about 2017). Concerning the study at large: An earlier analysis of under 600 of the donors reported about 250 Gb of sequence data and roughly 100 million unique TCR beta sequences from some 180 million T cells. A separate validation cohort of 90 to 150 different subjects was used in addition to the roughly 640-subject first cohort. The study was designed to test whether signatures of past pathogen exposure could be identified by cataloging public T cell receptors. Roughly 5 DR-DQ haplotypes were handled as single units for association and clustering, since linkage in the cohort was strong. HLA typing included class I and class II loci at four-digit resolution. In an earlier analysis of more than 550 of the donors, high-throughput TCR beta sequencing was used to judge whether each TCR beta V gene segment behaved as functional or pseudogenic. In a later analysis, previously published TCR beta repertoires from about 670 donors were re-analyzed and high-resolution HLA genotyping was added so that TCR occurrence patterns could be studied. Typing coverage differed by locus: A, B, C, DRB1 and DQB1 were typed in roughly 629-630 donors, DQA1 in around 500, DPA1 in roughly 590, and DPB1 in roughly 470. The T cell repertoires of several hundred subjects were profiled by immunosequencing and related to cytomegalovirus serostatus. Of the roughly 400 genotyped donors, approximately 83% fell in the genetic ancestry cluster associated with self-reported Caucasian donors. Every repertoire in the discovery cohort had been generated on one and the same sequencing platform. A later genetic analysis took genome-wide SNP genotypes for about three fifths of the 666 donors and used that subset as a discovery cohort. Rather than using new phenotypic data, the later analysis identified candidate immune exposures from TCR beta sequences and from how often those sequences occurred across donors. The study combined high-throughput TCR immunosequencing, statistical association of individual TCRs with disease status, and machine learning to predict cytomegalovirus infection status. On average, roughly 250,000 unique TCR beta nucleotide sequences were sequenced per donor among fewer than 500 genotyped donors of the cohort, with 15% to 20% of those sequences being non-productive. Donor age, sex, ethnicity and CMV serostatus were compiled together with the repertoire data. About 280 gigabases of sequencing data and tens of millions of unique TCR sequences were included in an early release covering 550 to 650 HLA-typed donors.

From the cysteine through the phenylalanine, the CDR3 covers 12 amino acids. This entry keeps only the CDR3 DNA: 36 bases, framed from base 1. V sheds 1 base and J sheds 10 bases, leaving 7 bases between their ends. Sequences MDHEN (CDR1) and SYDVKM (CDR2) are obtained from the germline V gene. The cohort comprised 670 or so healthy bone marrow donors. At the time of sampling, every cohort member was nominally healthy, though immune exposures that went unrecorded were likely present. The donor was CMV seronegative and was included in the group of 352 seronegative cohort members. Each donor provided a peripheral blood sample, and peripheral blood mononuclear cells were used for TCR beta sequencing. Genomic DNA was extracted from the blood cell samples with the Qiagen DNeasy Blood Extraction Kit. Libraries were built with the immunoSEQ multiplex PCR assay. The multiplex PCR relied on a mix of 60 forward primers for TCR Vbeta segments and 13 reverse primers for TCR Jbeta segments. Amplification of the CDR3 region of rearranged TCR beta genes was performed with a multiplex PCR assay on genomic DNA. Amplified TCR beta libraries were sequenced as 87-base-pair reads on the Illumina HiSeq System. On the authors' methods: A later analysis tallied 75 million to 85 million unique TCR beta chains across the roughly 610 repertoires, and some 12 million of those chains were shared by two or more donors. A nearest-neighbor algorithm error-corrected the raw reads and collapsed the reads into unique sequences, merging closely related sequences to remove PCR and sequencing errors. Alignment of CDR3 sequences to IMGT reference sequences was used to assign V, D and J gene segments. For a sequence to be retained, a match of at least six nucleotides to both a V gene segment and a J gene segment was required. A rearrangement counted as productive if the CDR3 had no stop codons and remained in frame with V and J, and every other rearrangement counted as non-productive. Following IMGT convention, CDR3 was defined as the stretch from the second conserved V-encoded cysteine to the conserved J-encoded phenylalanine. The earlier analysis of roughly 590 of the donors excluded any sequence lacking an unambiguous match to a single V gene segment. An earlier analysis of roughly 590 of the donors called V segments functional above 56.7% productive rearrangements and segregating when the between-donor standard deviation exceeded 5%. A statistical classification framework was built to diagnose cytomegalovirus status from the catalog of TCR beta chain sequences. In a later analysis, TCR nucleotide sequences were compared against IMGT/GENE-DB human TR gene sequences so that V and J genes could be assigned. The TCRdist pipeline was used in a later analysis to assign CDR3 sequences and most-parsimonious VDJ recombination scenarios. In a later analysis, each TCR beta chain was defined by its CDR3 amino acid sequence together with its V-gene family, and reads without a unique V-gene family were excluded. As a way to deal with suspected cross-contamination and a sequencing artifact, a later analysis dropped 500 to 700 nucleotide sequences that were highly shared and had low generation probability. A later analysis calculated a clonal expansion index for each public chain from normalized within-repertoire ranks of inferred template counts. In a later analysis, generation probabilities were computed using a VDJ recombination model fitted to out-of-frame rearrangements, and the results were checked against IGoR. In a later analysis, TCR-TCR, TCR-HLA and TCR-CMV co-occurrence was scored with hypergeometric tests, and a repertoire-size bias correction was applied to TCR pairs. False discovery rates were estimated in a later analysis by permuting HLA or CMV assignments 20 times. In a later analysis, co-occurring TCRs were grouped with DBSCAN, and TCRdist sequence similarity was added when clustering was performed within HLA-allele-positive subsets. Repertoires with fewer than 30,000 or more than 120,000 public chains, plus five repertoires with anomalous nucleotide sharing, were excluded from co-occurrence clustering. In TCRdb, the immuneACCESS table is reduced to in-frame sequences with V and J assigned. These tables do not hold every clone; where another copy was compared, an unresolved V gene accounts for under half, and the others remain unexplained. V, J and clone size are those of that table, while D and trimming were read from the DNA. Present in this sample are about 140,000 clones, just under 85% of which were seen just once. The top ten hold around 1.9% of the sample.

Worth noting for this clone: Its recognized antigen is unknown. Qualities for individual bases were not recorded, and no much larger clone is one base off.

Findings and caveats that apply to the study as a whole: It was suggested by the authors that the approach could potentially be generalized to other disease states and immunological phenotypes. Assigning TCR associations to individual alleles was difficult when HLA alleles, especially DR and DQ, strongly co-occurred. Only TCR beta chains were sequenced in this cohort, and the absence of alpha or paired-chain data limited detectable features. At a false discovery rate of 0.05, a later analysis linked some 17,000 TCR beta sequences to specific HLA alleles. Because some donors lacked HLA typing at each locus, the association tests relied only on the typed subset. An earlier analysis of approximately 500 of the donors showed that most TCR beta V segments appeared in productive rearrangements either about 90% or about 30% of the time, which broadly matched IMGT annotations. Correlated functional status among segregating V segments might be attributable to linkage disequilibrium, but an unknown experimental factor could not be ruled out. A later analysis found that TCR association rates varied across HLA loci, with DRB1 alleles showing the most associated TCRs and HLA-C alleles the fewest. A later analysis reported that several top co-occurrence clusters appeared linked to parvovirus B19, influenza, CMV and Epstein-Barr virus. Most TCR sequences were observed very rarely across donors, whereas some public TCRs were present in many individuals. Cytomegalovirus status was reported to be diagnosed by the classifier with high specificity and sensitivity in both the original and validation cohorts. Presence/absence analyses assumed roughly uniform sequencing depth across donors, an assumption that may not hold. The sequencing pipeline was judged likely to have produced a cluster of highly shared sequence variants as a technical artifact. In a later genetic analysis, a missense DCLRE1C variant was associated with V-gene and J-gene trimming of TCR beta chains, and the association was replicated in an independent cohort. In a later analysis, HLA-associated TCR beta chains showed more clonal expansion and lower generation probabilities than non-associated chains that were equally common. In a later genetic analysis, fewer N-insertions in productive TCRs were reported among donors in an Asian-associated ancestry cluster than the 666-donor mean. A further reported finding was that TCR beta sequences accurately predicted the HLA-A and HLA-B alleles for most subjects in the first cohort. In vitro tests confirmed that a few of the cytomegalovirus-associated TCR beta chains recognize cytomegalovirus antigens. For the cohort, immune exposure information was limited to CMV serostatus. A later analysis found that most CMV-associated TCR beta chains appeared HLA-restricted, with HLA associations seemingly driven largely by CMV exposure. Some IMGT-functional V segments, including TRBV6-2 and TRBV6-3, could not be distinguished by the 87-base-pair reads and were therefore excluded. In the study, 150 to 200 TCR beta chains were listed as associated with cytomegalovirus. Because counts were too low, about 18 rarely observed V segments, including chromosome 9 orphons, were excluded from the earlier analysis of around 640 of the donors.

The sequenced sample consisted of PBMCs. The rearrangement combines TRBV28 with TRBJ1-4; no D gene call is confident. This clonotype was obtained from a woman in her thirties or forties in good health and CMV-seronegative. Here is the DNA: TGTGCCAGCAGTTTATCAGAGGGAAAACTGTTTTTT. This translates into CASSLSEGKLFF.